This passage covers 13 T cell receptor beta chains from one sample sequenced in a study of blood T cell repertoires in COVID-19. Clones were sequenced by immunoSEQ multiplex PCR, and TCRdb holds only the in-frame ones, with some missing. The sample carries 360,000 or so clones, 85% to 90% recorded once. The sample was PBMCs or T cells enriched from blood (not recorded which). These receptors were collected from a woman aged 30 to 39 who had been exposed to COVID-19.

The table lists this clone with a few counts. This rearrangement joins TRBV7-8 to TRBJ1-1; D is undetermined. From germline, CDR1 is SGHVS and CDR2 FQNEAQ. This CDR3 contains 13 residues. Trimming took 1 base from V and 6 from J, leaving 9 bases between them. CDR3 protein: CASSLDGRPEAFF. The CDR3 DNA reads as TGTGCCAGCAGCTTAGATGGCAGGCCTGAAGCTTTCTTT.

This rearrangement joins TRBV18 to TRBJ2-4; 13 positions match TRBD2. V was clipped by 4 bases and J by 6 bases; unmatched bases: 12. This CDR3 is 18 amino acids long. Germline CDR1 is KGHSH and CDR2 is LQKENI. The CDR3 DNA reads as TGTGCCAGCTCACACCTCGGGACTAGCGGGACGGGCACAAACATTCAGTACTTC. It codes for CASSHLGTSGTGTNIQYF.

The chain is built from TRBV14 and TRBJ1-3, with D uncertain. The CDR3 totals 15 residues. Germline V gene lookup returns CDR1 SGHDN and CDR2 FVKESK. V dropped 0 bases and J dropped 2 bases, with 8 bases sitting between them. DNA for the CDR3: TGTGCCAGCAGCCAAGAATGGGAGACTGGAAACACCATATATTTT. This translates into CASSQEWETGNTIYF.

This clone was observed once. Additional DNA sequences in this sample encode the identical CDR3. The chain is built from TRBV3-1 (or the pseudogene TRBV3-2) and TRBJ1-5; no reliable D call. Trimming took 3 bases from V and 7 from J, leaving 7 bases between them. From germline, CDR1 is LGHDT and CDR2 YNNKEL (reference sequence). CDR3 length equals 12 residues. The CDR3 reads CASSQAGQPQHF. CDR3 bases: TGTGCCAGCAGCCAGGCGGGCCAGCCCCAGCATTTT.

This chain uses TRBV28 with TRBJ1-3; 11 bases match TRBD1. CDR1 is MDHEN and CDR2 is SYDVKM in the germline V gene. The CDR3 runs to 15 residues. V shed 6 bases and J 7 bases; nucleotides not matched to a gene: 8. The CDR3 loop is CASSNLRTGGNTIYF. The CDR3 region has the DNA TGTGCCAGCAGCAATTTACGGACAGGGGGCAACACCATATATTTT.

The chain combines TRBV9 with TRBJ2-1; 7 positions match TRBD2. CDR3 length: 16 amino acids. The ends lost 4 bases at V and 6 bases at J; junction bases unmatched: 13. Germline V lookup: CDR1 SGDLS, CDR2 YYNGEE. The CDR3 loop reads CASSPSPASGINEQFF. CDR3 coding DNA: TGTGCCAGCAGCCCTTCTCCGGCTAGCGGAATCAATGAGCAGTTCTTC.

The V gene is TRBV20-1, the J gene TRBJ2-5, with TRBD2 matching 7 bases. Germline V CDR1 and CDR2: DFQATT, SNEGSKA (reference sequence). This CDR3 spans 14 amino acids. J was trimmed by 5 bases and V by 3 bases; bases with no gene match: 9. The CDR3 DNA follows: TGCAGTGCTAGTATCGGGGGAGGGCCGGAGACCCAGTACTTC. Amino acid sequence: CSASIGGGPETQYF.

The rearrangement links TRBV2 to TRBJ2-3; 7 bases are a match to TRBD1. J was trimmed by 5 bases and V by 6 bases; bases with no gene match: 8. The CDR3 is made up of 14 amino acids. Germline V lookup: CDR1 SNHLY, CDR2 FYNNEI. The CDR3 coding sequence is TGTGCCAGCAGGAGACAGGGAATCAGAGATACGCAGTATTTT. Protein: CASRRQGIRDTQYF. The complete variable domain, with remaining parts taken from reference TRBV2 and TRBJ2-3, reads EPEVTQTPSHQVTQMGQEVILRCVPISNHLYFYWYRQILGQKVEFLVSFYNNEISEKSEIFDDQFSVERPDGSNFTLKIRSTKLEDSAMYFCASRRQGIRDTQYFGPGTRLTVL.

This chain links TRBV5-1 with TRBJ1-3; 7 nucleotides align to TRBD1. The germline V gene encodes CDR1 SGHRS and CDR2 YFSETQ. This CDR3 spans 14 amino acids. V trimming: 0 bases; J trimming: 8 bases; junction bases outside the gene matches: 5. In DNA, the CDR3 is TGCGCCAGCAGCTTGGGGCAGGGGGGACACACCATATATTTT. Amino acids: CASSLGQGGHTIYF.

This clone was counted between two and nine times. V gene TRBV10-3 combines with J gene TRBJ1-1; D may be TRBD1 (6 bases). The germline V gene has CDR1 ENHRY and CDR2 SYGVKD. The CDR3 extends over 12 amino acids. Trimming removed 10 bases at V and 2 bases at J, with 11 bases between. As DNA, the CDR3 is TGTGCCACGGGACACCTTAACACTGAAGCTTTCTTT. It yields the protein CATGHLNTEAFF.

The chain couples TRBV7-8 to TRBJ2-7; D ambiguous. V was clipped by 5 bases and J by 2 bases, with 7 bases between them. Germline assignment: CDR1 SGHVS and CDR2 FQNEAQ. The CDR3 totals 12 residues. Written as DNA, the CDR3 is TGTGCCAGCAGCAACGGTCCCTACGAGCAGTACTTC. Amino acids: CASSNGPYEQYF.

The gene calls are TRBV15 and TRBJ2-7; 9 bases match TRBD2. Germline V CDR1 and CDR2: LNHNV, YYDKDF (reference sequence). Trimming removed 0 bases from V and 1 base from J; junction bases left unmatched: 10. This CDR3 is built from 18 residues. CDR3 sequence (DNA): TGTGCCACCAGCAGAGAACCTAGCGGGAAGCCTTATTCCTACGAGCAGTACTTC. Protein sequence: CATSREPSGKPYSYEQYF.

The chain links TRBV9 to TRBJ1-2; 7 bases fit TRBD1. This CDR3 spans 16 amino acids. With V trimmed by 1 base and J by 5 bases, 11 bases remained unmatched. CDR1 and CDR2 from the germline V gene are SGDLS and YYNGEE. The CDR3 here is CASSVLPRDSGYGYTF. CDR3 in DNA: TGTGCCAGCAGCGTATTACCCCGGGACAGCGGTTATGGCTACACCTTC.